A single sample is the source of the 8 T cell receptor beta chains below, sequenced in a study of cytomegalovirus exposure and HLA in healthy donors. This PCR relied on a set of 60 Vbeta primers and 13 Jbeta primers. The method was immunoSEQ multiplex PCR; TCRdb's version includes in-frame clones alone and lacks a portion of them. This sample yields 80,000 to 95,000 clones, of which 60% to 80% are seen a single time; just under 6.5% belongs to the top ten. The specimen sequenced was PBMCs. The receptors originated from a woman aged 25 to 45 in good health and CMV-seronegative.

This chain uses TRBV7-2 with TRBJ2-2; 7 bases match TRBD2. The germline V gene encodes CDR1 SGHTA and CDR2 FQGNSA. The CDR3 has 13 amino acids. The J segment lost 7 bases and the V segment lost 3 bases, leaving 2 bases of the junction unmatched. CDR3 nucleotide sequence: TGTGCCAGCAGCTTTCGCGGGGGCGGGGAGCTGTTTTTT. Protein: CASSFRGGGELFF. Variable domain in full (rest from reference TRBV7-2 and TRBJ2-2): GAGVSQSPSNKVTEKGKDVELRCDPISGHTALYWYRQSLGQGLEFLIYFQGNSAPDKSGLPSDRFSAERTGGSVSTLTIQRTQQEDSAVYLCASSFRGGGELFFGEGSRLTVL.

The chain employs TRBV4-3 and TRBJ1-1; D is ambiguous. The V gene's germline CDR1 is LGHNA and CDR2 YSLEER. The CDR3 is made up of 14 amino acids. The ends were cut back, 6 bases at V and 1 base at J, with 12 bases in the middle. The CDR3 is CASRGSVANTEAFF. The CDR3 nucleotides read TGCGCCAGCAGGGGGAGCGTGGCGAACACTGAAGCTTTCTTT.

The V gene is TRBV6-1, the J gene TRBJ2-1; D might be TRBD1 (6 bases). Germline V lookup: CDR1 MNHNS, CDR2 SASEGT. Between the trimmed V and J ends, which lost 8 bases and 3 bases, there was a span of 14 bases. The CDR3 is made up of 14 amino acids. Here the CDR3 DNA reads TGTGCCAGCGCCAGGGGAATTAGCTACAATGAGCAGTTCTTC. Encoded protein: CASARGISYNEQFF.

The chain employs TRBV4-2 and TRBJ2-7; TRBD2 matches 7 bases. With V trimmed by 1 base and J by 3 bases, 6 bases remained unmatched. Per germline, CDR1 LGHNA and CDR2 YNFKEQ. CDR3 size: 15 residues. The CDR3: CASSQAPPSGYEQYF. Here the CDR3 DNA reads TGTGCCAGCAGCCAAGCTCCCCCTAGCGGCTACGAGCAGTACTTC.

The CDR3 region is CASSARLAGVGPGELFF. The DNA for the CDR3 is TGTGCCAGCAGTGCCCGACTAGCGGGGGTCGGTCCCGGGGAGCTGTTTTTT. The chain has TRBV6-1 and TRBJ2-2; 12 bases are shared with TRBD2. The CDR3 runs to 17 residues. Losses at the gene ends were 4 bases for V and 6 bases for J; bases not matched to a gene: 9. CDR1 MNHNS and CDR2 SASEGT come from the germline V gene.

The V gene is TRBV10-3, the J gene TRBJ1-2; TRBD1 matches 8 bases. CDR3 size: 17 residues. After removal of 3 bases from V and 4 bases from J, the junction contained 13 bases not matched to a gene. CDR1 and CDR2 (germline): ENHRY, SYGVKD. Here the CDR3 reads CAISDGRRTGQFYGYTF. DNA for the CDR3: TGTGCCATCAGTGACGGCCGCAGGACAGGGCAGTTCTATGGCTACACCTTC.

This chain connects TRBV28 to TRBJ1-1; TRBD1 might be the D (6 bases). The V and J ends lost 2 bases and 4 bases respectively, with 17 bases between them. Germline CDR1 is MDHEN and CDR2 is SYDVKM. The CDR3 loop spans 16 amino acids. As DNA, the CDR3 is TGTGCCAGCAGTTTAGGGGTTTGGGCAGGGGTCACTGAAGCTTTCTTT. Residues: CASSLGVWAGVTEAFF.

This clone was detected only a few times. The chain is built from TRBV27 and TRBJ2-5; TRBD1 is a possible D gene (5 bases). Trimming removed 6 bases from V and 2 bases from J, with 13 bases in between. The CDR3 extends over 14 amino acids. Germline CDR1 is MNHEY and CDR2 is SMNVEV (reference sequence). CDR3 sequence (DNA): TGTGCCAGCAGCTCCTCAACAGGTCAAGAGACCCAGTACTTC. It yields the protein CASSSSTGQETQYF.